These 23 T cell receptor beta chains came from one sample sequenced in a study of beta chain features in type 1 diabetes. Since all of the isolated RNA was reverse transcribed, expressed TCRB transcripts were what got sequenced. Assay: immunoSEQ multiplex PCR; the TCRdb copy retains only in-frame clones and omits some. There are a few hundred thousand clones in the sample; over 13% occur only once, and under 0.02% lies in the top ten. The source material was naive CD4+ T cells from blood. The receptors come from a young woman in good health.

The sample holds a few counts of this clone. V and J are TRBV30 and TRBJ2-7; TRBD2 matches 9 bases. With V trimmed by 5 bases and J by 1 base, 12 bases remained unmatched. The germline V gene has CDR1 GTSNPN and CDR2 SVGIG (reference sequence). The CDR3 covers 16 residues. CDR3 in amino acids: CAWAIKSGRRSYEQYF. As DNA, the CDR3 is TGTGCCTGGGCGATTAAAAGCGGGAGGAGGTCCTACGAGCAGTACTTC.

The V gene is TRBV28, the J gene TRBJ1-2; D is ambiguous. V dropped 5 bases and J dropped 8 bases, with 21 bases sitting between them. CDR1 MDHEN and CDR2 SYDVKM come from the germline V gene. The CDR3 extends over 15 amino acids. CDR3 DNA: TGTGCCAGCAGTGCTGTGAGGGCCCTCGCGCCAGGCTACACCTTC. Amino acid sequence: CASSAVRALAPGYTF.

The CDR3 coding sequence is TGTGCCAGCAGCTACCTCGCGGGAGGTGCCATAGGCAAAAACATTCAGTACTTC. This translates into CASSYLAGGAIGKNIQYF. V is TRBV7-6 and J is TRBJ2-4; TRBD2 matches at 8 bases. This CDR3 is built from 18 residues. Germline V gene data show CDR1 as SGHVS and CDR2 as FNYEAQ. J was trimmed by 3 bases and V by 4 bases; bases with no gene match: 14.

This clone was seen only a few times. The genes are TRBV30 and TRBJ1-5; 11 bases fit TRBD1. Germline assignment: CDR1 GTSNPN and CDR2 SVGIG (reference sequence). J gave up 7 bases and V 2 bases, and 7 bases lay outside the gene matches. The CDR3 totals 15 residues. CDR3 protein: CAWSLGQGAGQPQHF. In DNA, the CDR3 is TGTGCCTGGAGTCTCGGACAGGGGGCAGGACAGCCCCAGCATTTT.

This clone was detected only a few times. The gene calls are TRBV30 and TRBJ2-7; 10 bases map to TRBD2. The CDR3 sequence is 14 residues long. J was trimmed by 2 bases and V by 2 bases; bases with no gene match: 3. CDR1 is GTSNPN and CDR2 is SVGIG in the germline V gene (reference sequence). In nucleotides, the CDR3 is TGTGCCTGGAGTCGTCTAGCGGGAGCCTACGAGCAGTACTTC. Amino acid sequence: CAWSRLAGAYEQYF.

This clone was observed a few times. V and J are TRBV5-4 and TRBJ1-3; no clear D. From germline, CDR1 is SGHNT and CDR2 YYREEE (reference sequence). This CDR3 has 14 residues. V was clipped by 0 bases and J by 0 bases, with 4 bases between them. The CDR3 here is CASSLGGSGNTIYF. CDR3 DNA sequence: TGTGCCAGCAGCTTGGGCGGCTCTGGAAACACCATATATTTT.

The rearrangement links TRBV19 to TRBJ1-2, with a possible D match to TRBD1 (6 bases). CDR1 and CDR2 from the germline V gene are LNHDA and SQIVND (reference sequence). The length of the CDR3 is 14 residues. The V end lost 4 bases, the J end lost 4 bases, and 13 bases lay between the germline ends. CDR3 protein: CASSRWRQAYGYTF. CDR3 nucleotides: TGTGCCAGTAGTAGGTGGCGACAGGCCTATGGCTACACCTTC.

The rearrangement uses TRBV29-1 and TRBJ1-1, with TRBD1 matching over 10 bases. Germline trimming cut 6 bases from V and 3 bases from J; bases unmatched to any gene: 4. Per germline, CDR1 SQVTM and CDR2 ANQGSEA. The CDR3 loop spans 13 amino acids. The CDR3 region is CSVRTGGDTEAFF. Here the CDR3 DNA reads TGCAGCGTGCGGACAGGGGGGGACACTGAAGCTTTCTTT. Full variable domain (remainder filled in from reference TRBV29-1 and TRBJ1-1): SAVISQKPSRDICQRGTSLTIQCQVDSQVTMMFWYRQQPGQSLTLIATANQGSEATYESGFVIDKFPISRPNLTFSTLTVSNMSPEDSSIYLCSVRTGGDTEAFFGQGTRLTVV.

The chain has TRBV7-2 and TRBJ2-1, with TRBD2 matching 10 bases. Unmatched junction bases numbered 13, after V lost 5 bases and J lost 0 bases. The CDR3 runs 19 residues. Germline loops: CDR1 SGHTA, CDR2 FQGNSA. Written as DNA, the CDR3 is TGTGCCAGCAGCCCAAGGCTAGCGGGAGCCCCCTCCTCCTACAATGAGCAGTTCTTC. Translated: CASSPRLAGAPSSYNEQFF.

The genes are TRBV7-2 and TRBJ2-3; 10 nucleotides align to TRBD2. In germline, CDR1 is SGHTA, CDR2 FQGNSA. This CDR3 comprises 14 residues. V shed 3 bases, J shed 10 bases, and the junction held 7 bases outside the gene matches. DNA of the CDR3: TGTGCCAGCAGCTTCGGGCTAGCGGGAGTCGCGCAGTATTTT. Amino acids: CASSFGLAGVAQYF.

This chain joins TRBV28 and TRBJ2-1, with 8 bases matching TRBD2. CDR3 length equals 15 residues. Germline CDR1 MDHEN, CDR2 SYDVKM. With 8 bases clipped from V and 0 bases from J, the junction kept 6 bases outside the gene matches. The CDR3 region has the DNA TGTGCCAGCTCGGGGGGGGGCTACTCCTACAATGAGCAGTTCTTC. This sequence encodes CASSGGGYSYNEQFF.

DNA of the CDR3: TGTGCCAGCAGTTCCCTAGCGGGAGCTGAGCAGTTCTTC. Amino acids: CASSSLAGAEQFF. The chain is built from TRBV28 and TRBJ2-1; 10 bases align to TRBD2. The J segment lost 9 bases and the V segment lost 4 bases, leaving 3 bases of the junction unmatched. The CDR3 loop spans 13 amino acids. CDR1 is MDHEN, CDR2 SYDVKM, per germline.

This clone was detected a few times. The CDR3: CASSSGQGGRGDEQFF. The DNA for the CDR3 is TGTGCCAGCAGCTCAGGACAGGGGGGACGGGGCGATGAGCAGTTCTTC. This chain uses TRBV7-9 with TRBJ2-1; TRBD1 matches 10 bases. CDR3 length: 16 residues. Germline CDR1 reads SEHNR; CDR2 reads FQNEAQ (reference sequence). Trimming took 4 bases from V and 8 from J; bases not matched to a gene: 11. The whole variable domain, remainder taken from reference TRBV7-9 and TRBJ2-1, is DTGVSQNPRHKITKRGQNVTFRCDPISEHNRLYWYRQTLGQGPEFLTYFQNEAQLEKSRLLSDRFSAERPKGSFSTLEIQRTEQGDSAMYLCASSSGQGGRGDEQFFGPGTRLTVL.

The CDR3 loop is CASSVRRDGSNYGYTF. DNA of the CDR3: TGTGCCAGCAGCGTGCGGAGGGACGGGAGTAACTATGGCTACACCTTC. This rearrangement joins TRBV11-2 to TRBJ1-2; TRBD1 is a possible D gene (5 bases). Per the germline V gene, CDR1 is SGHAT and CDR2 is FQNNGV. V shed 5 bases and J shed 1 base, with 17 bases lying between them. This CDR3 contains 16 residues.

The CDR3 region is CAWSVSVGGYTF. The CDR3, as DNA: TGTGCCTGGAGTGTAAGTGTCGGTGGCTACACCTTC. The chain employs TRBV30 and TRBJ1-2; the D is unclear. With 0 bases removed from V and 7 bases from J, the gap between germline ends came to 9 bases. The germline CDR1 and CDR2 sequences are GTSNPN and SVGIG (reference sequence). This CDR3 comprises 12 residues.

This clone was seen more than once but under ten times. Other DNA sequences from this sample encode an identical CDR3 as well. The chain is built from TRBV10-3 and TRBJ1-1; D remains unclear. V lost 4 bases, J lost 1 base, and 4 bases lay in between. CDR3 length: 12 amino acids. Germline CDR1 and CDR2: ENHRY and SYGVKD. The CDR3 region has the DNA TGTGCCATCAGTGGAGGGAACACTGAAGCTTTCTTT. This translates into CAISGGNTEAFF.

This clone came up a few times. CDR3 region: CASSLGHTEAFF. The CDR3 DNA reads TGCGCCAGCAGCTTGGGGCACACTGAAGCTTTCTTT. The chain is built from TRBV5-1 and TRBJ1-1; D call uncertain. Germline loops: CDR1 SGHRS, CDR2 YFSETQ. The CDR3 runs to 12 residues. V lost 0 bases to trimming and J lost 3 bases, with 3 bases between them.

This clone appeared a few times. The chain couples TRBV7-2 to TRBJ2-1, with a possible D match to TRBD2 (6 bases). Germline lookup yields CDR1 SGHTA and CDR2 FQGNSA. The CDR3 spans 15 residues. Trimming removed 5 bases from V and 7 bases from J, with 18 bases in between. This CDR3 reads CASSRWDFPQNEQFF. CDR3 DNA sequence: TGTGCCAGCAGCCGATGGGACTTCCCCCAAAATGAGCAGTTCTTC.

V is TRBV5-6 and J is TRBJ2-5, with D hard to call. Trimming removed 0 bases at V and 2 bases at J, with 14 bases between. Germline V gene lookup returns CDR1 SGHDT and CDR2 YYEEEE. The CDR3 runs 16 residues. CDR3 region: CASSLAISAAQETQYF. CDR3 in DNA: TGTGCCAGCAGCTTGGCCATTTCGGCGGCACAAGAGACCCAGTACTTC.

The chain employs TRBV5-1 and TRBJ2-1; D might be TRBD2 (6 bases). Germline CDR1 SGHRS, CDR2 YFSETQ. Trimming took 3 bases from V and 8 from J, leaving 15 bases between them. The CDR3 length is 14 residues. CDR3 in DNA: TGCGCCAGCAGCTCAACTTCTAGCGTGGATGAGCAGTTCTTC. Translated: CASSSTSSVDEQFF. Full variable domain (rest looked up from reference TRBV5-1 and TRBJ2-1): KAGVTQTPRYLIKTRGQQVTLSCSPISGHRSVSWYQQTPGQGLQFLFEYFSETQRNKGNFPGRFSGRQFSNSRSEMNVSTLELGDSALYLCASSSTSSVDEQFFGPGTRLTVL.

This clone has a handful of counts. The V and J genes are TRBV6-5 and TRBJ2-5; perhaps TRBD2 as D (6 bases). The V end was cut by 6 bases, the J end by 4 bases, with 12 bases between. The germline V gene encodes CDR1 MNHEY and CDR2 SVGAGI. The CDR3 sequence is 13 residues long. In DNA form, the CDR3 reads TGTGCCAGCAGCCGAGGACTATTAGAGACCCAGTACTTC. Translation: CASSRGLLETQYF.

The V call is TRBV4-1, the J call TRBJ1-2; D gene unclear. The V end lost 4 bases, the J end lost 8 bases, and 14 bases lay between the germline ends. The CDR3 is made up of 13 amino acids. The germline gives CDR1 MGHRA, CDR2 YSYEKL. CDR3 loop: CASSPGFRRGYTF. The CDR3 DNA reads TGCGCCAGCAGCCCGGGGTTCAGGAGGGGCTACACCTTC.

The rearrangement links TRBV2 to TRBJ2-1; D possibly corresponds to TRBD1 (5 bases). The CDR3 length is 14 residues. Germline assignment: CDR1 SNHLY and CDR2 FYNNEI. V was clipped by 9 bases and J by 7 bases, with 19 bases between them. CDR3 loop: CARAKQAPGNEQFF. CDR3 nucleotides: TGTGCCAGGGCAAAGCAGGCACCAGGGAATGAGCAGTTCTTC.